The source of this T cell receptor (beta chain) is a study of blood T cells in healthy people across ages. Study outcomes and limitations: Diversity estimated from one million T cells was considered an underestimate.

This clonotype was seen a single time. Its specificity is not known. Alongside a J-beta primer mix, a sample-barcoded 5' primer served in a second PCR lasting about 6 to 12 cycles. MiXCR, applied by TCRdb to the 5' RACE reads, yields one record per CDR3 protein. The repertoire has about 970,000 distinct CDR3 sequences, about 51% of them found once; the top ten carry about a fifth. Trimming pared 4 bases from V and 7 bases from J, leaving 13 bases between. This CDR3 spans 12 amino acids. The germline gives CDR1 DFQATT, CDR2 SNEGSKA (reference sequence). This chain connects TRBV20-1 to TRBJ1-1; D call uncertain. This TCR came from a woman aged 55-70 years in good health. Material: blood. The chain's CDR3 is CSAKRAIYEAFF. CDR3 DNA: TGCAGTGCTAAACGAGCCATTTATGAAGCTTTCTTT.